These 10 T cell receptor beta chains were sequenced from one sample in a study of shared T cell receptors in the human thymus. Clones were sequenced by immunoSEQ multiplex PCR, and TCRdb holds only the in-frame ones, with some missing. The sample includes a few hundred thousand clones, just under 95% of them seen just once. Sequenced: thymocytes. Every receptor here comes from a human donor.

This chain connects TRBV19 to TRBJ1-5; 12 bases are a match to TRBD1. From germline, CDR1 is LNHDA and CDR2 SQIVND (reference sequence). The J segment lost 6 bases and the V segment lost 4 bases, leaving 13 bases of the junction unmatched. The CDR3 extends over 18 amino acids. The CDR3 here is CASSKGKGGTGGSQPQHF. The CDR3 DNA reads TGTGCCAGTAGTAAGGGGAAAGGGGGGACAGGGGGCAGTCAGCCCCAGCATTTT.

This clone was found once. The chain joins TRBV30 to TRBJ2-7; 9 bases align to TRBD1. The V and J ends lost 3 bases and 5 bases, in that order; junction bases with no gene match: 14. CDR3 length: 16 residues. CDR1 is GTSNPN and CDR2 is SVGIG in the germline V gene (reference sequence). CDR3 region: CAWSLRGQGGVDEQYF. Written as DNA, the CDR3 is TGTGCCTGGAGCTTAAGGGGACAGGGTGGTGTCGACGAGCAGTACTTC.

This chain uses TRBV5-4 with TRBJ2-5, with TRBD2 as a possible D gene (7 bases). The germline V and J ends were trimmed by 4 bases and 3 bases, with 25 bases remaining between them. This CDR3 spans 18 amino acids. Germline CDR1 and CDR2: SGHNT and YYREEE (reference sequence). CDR3 in DNA: TGTGCCAGCAGCCCAAGCTACCCTCGTGGGAGGGACAAAGAGACCCAGTACTTC. Protein product: CASSPSYPRGRDKETQYF.

The chain employs TRBV6-1 and TRBJ1-4; no definite D call. CDR1 is MNHNS, CDR2 SASEGT, per germline. The CDR3 is made up of 12 amino acids. V lost 5 bases to trimming and J lost 13 bases, with 14 bases between them. CDR3 nucleotide sequence: TGTGCCAGCAGTTCTCCCGTCTCGGGACTGTTTTTT. Translated: CASSSPVSGLFF.

The chain couples TRBV11-2 to TRBJ2-2; 7 bases fit TRBD2. CDR3 length: 15 residues. The germline CDR1 and CDR2 sequences are SGHAT and FQNNGV. V shed 4 bases, J shed 2 bases, and the junction held 4 bases outside the gene matches. For the CDR3, the DNA is TGTGCCAGCAGCTCGAAAGCGGGAAACACCGGGGAGCTGTTTTTT. This gives the protein CASSSKAGNTGELFF.

The V call is TRBV28, the J call TRBJ2-7, with D maybe TRBD1 (6 bases). The ends were cut back, 6 bases at V and 2 bases at J, with 8 bases in the middle. CDR1 is MDHEN, CDR2 SYDVKM, per germline. This CDR3 is 12 amino acids long. The CDR3 sequence is CASSGQTYEQYF. CDR3 nucleotide sequence: TGTGCCAGCAGCGGACAGACCTACGAGCAGTACTTC.

This clone was seen a handful of times. V and J are TRBV27 and TRBJ2-4; 8 positions agree with TRBD2. V lost 5 bases to trimming and J lost 0 bases; unmatched junction nucleotides: 0. The CDR3 contains 14 residues. From germline, CDR1 is MNHEY and CDR2 SMNVEV (reference sequence). CDR3 residues: CASSLAGAKNIQYF. CDR3 in DNA: TGTGCCAGCAGTCTAGCGGGAGCCAAAAACATTCAGTACTTC.

The CDR3 spells CASSQDRGRAPEQYF. The CDR3 nucleotides are TGTGCCAGCAGCCAAGATCGAGGCAGGGCACCCGAGCAGTACTTC. The chain couples TRBV14 to TRBJ2-7, with a tentative D call TRBD1 (5 bases). This CDR3 region has 15 residues. The germline V and J ends were trimmed by 0 bases and 6 bases, with 15 bases remaining between them. Germline lookup yields CDR1 SGHDN and CDR2 FVKESK. The full variable domain, rest sourced from reference TRBV14 and TRBJ2-7, is EAGVTQFPSHSVIEKGQTVTLRCDPISGHDNLYWYRRVMGKEIKFLLHFVKESKQDESGMPNNRFLAERTGGTYSTLKVQPAELEDSGVYFCASSQDRGRAPEQYFGPGTRLTVT.

This chain uses TRBV28 with TRBJ1-1, with 10 bases identical to TRBD1. The V and J ends lost 2 bases and 0 bases, in that order; junction bases with no gene match: 3. In germline, CDR1 is MDHEN, CDR2 SYDVKM. This CDR3 region has 16 residues. Written as DNA, the CDR3 is TGTGCCAGCAGTTTACGGACAGGGGGGCTGAACACTGAAGCTTTCTTT. Its translation: CASSLRTGGLNTEAFF.

The chain joins TRBV28 to TRBJ1-5; D call uncertain. Germline assignment: CDR1 MDHEN and CDR2 SYDVKM. V lost 6 bases to trimming and J lost 0 bases, with 12 bases between them. The CDR3 is 15 amino acids. In DNA form, the CDR3 reads TGTGCCAGCAGGACACGGGCAAATAGCAATCAGCCCCAGCATTTT. Its protein product is CASRTRANSNQPQHF.